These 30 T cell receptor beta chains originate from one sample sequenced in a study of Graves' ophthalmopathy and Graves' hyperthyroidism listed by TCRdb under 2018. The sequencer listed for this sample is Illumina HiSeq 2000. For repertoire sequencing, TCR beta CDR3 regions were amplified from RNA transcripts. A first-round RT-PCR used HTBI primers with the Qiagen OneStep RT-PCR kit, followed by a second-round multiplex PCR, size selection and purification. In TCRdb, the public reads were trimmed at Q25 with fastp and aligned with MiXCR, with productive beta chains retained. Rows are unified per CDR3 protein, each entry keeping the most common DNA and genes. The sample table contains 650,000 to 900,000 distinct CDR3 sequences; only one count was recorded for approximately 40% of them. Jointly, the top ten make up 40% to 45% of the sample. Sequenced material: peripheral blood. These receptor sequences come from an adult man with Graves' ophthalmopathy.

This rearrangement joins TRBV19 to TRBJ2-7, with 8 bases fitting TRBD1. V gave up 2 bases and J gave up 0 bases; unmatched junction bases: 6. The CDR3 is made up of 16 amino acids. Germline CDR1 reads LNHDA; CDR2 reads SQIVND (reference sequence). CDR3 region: CASSITGTGASYEQYF. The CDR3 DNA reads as TGTGCCAGTAGTATAACCGGGACAGGAGCCTCCTACGAGCAGTACTTC.

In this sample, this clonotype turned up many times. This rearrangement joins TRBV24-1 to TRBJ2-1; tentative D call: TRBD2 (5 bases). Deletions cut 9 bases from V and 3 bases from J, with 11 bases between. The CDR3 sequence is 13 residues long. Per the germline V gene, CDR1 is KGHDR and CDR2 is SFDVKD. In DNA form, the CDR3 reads TGTGCCACCCGACAAACTAGCTACAATGAGCAGTTCTTC. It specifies CATRQTSYNEQFF.

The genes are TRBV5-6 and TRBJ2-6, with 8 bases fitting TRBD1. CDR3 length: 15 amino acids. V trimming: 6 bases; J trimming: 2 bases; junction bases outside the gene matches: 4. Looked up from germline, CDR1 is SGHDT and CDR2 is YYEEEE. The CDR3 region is CASTTGGPGANVLTF. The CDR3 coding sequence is TGTGCCAGCACCACAGGGGGTCCTGGGGCCAACGTCCTGACTTTC.

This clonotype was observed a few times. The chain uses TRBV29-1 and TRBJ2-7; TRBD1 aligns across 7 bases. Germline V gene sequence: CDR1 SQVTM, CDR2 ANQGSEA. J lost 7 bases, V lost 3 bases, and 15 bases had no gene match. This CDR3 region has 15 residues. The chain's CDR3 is CSVESGQGVASEQYF. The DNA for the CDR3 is TGCAGCGTTGAGTCCGGTCAGGGGGTGGCGAGTGAGCAGTACTTC.

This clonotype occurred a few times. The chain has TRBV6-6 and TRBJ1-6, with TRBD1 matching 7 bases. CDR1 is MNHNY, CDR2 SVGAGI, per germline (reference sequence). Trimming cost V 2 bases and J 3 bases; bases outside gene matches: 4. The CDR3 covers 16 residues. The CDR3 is CASSYRQGNYNSPLHF. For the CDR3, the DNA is TGTGCCAGCAGTTACAGACAGGGAAACTATAATTCACCCCTCCACTTT.

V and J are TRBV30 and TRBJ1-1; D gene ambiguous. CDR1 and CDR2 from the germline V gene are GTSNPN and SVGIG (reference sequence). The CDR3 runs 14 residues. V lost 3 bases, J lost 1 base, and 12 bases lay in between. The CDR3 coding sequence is TGTGCCTGGAGACAAGGACGGTCGAACACTGAAGCTTTCTTT. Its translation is CAWRQGRSNTEAFF.

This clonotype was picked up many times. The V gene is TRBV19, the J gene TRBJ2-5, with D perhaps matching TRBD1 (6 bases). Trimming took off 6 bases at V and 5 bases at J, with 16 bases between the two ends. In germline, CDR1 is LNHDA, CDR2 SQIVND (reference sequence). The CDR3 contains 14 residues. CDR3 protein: CASRRTGMVETQYF. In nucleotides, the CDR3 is TGTGCCAGTAGGCGTACAGGGATGGTGGAGACCCAGTACTTC.

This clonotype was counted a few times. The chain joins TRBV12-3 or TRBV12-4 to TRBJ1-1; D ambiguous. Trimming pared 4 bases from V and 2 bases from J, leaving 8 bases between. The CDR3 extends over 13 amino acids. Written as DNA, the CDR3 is TGTGCCAGCAGTTCCTCAGGTAACACTGAAGCTTTCTTT. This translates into CASSSSGNTEAFF.

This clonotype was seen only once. CDR3 in DNA: TGTGCCAGCAGCTCTTTCCAAGGTGTTAAGGAGACCCAGTACTTC. Amino acids: CASSSFQGVKETQYF. The rearrangement joins TRBV11-2 to TRBJ2-5; no definite D call. V lost 4 bases to trimming and J lost 5 bases, with 17 bases between them. The CDR3 totals 15 residues. Germline-derived CDR1 and CDR2 are SGHAT and FQNNGV.

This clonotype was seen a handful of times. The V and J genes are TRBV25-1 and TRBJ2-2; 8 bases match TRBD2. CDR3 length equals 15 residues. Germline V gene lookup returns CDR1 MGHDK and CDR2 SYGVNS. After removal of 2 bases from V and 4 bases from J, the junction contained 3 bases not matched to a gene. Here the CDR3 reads CASSERSGSTGELFF. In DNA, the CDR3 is TGTGCCAGCAGTGAAAGGAGCGGGAGCACCGGGGAGCTGTTTTTT.

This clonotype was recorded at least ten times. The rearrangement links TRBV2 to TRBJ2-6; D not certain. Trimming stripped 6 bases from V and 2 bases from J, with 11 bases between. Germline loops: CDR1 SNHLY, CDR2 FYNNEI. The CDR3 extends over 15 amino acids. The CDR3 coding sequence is TGTGCCAGCAGGACACGGGCTACTGGGGCCAACGTCCTGACTTTC. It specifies CASRTRATGANVLTF.

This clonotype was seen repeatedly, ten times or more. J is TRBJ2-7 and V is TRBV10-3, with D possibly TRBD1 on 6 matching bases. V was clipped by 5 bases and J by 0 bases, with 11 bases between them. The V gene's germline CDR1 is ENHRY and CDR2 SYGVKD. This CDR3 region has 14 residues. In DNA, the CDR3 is TGTGCCATCAGTCCTACAGGGAGCTCCTACGAGCAGTACTTC. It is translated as CAISPTGSSYEQYF.

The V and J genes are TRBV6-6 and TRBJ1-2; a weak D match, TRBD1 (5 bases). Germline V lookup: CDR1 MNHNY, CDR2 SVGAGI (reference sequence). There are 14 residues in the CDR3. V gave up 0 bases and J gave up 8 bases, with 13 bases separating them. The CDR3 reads CASSYSRAGNGYTF. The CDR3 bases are TGTGCCAGCAGTTACTCGAGAGCAGGGAACGGCTACACCTTC.

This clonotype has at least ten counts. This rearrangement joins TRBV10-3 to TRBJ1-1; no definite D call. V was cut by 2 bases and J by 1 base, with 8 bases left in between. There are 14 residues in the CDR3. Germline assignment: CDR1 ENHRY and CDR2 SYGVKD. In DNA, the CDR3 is TGTGCCATCAGTGAGGATGGAAAGAACACTGAAGCTTTCTTT. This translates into CAISEDGKNTEAFF.

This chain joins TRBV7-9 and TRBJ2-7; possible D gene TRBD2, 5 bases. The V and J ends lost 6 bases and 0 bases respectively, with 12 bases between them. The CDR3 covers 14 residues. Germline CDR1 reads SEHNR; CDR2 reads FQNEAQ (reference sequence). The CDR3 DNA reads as TGTGCCAGCAGTAGCGCTCGGAGCTCCTACGAGCAGTACTTC. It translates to CASSSARSSYEQYF.

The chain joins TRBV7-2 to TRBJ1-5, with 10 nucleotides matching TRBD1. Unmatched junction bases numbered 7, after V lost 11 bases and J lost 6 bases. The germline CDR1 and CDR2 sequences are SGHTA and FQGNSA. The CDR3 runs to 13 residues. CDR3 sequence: CAGGRQGAQPQHF. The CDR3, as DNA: TGTGCCGGAGGGAGACAGGGGGCTCAGCCCCAGCATTTT.

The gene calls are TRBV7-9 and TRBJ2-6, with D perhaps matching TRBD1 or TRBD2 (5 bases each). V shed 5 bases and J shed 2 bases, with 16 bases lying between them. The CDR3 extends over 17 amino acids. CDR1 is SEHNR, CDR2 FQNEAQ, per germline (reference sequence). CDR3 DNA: TGTGCCAGCAGCCCGAGGGGCGATAGAGCTGGGGCCAACGTCCTGACTTTC. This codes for CASSPRGDRAGANVLTF.

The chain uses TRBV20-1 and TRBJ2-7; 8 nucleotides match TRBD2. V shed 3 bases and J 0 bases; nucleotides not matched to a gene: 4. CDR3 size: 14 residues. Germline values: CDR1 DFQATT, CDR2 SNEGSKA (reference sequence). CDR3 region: CSASGGRLSYEQYF. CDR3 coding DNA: TGCAGTGCTAGTGGCGGGAGGCTCTCCTACGAGCAGTACTTC.

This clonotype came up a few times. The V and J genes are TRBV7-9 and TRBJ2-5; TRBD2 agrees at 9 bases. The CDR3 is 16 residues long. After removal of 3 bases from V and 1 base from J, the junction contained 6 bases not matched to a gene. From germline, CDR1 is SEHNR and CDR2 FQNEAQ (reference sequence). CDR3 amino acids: CASSLPAGGFQETQYF. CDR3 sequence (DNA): TGTGCCAGCAGCTTGCCAGCGGGGGGTTTCCAAGAGACCCAGTACTTC.

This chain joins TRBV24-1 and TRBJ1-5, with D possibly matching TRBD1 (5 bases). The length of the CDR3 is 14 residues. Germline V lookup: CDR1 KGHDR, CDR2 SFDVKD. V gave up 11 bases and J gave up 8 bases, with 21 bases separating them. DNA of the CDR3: TGTGCCAGCAGACCCCGCAGGGACCGGAAGCCCCAGCATTTT. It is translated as CASRPRRDRKPQHF.

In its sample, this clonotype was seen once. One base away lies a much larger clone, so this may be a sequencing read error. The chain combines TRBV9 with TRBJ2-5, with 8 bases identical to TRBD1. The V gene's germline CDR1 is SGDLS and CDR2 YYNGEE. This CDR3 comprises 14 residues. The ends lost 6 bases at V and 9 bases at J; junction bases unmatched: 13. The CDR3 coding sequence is TGTGCCAGCAATCCAGGACAGGGATTGGAGGCCCAGTACTTC. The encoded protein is CASNPGQGLEAQYF.

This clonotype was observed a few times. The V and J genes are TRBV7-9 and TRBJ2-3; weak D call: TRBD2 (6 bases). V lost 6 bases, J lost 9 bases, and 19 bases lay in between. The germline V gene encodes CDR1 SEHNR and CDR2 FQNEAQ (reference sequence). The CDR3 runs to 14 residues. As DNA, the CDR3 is TGTGCCAGCAGTGGACTTCCAGGCGGAGGGACGCAGTATTTT. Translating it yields CASSGLPGGGTQYF.

Here the CDR3 reads CASSSEASLEQYF. The CDR3 DNA follows: TGTGCCAGCAGCTCGGAGGCCAGCCTCGAGCAGTACTTC. V usage is TRBV7-9 and J usage is TRBJ2-7; a weak D match, TRBD2 (5 bases). V was trimmed by 4 bases and J by 6 bases, leaving 13 bases between them. Germline V gene data show CDR1 as SEHNR and CDR2 as FQNEAQ (reference sequence). CDR3 length: 13 amino acids. Looking up the rest from reference TRBV7-9 and TRBJ2-7 gives the full variable domain: DTGVSQNPRHKITKRGQNVTFRCDPISEHNRLYWYRQTLGQGPEFLTYFQNEAQLEKSRLLSDRFSAERPKGSFSTLEIQRTEQGDSAMYLCASSSEASLEQYFGPGTRLTVT.

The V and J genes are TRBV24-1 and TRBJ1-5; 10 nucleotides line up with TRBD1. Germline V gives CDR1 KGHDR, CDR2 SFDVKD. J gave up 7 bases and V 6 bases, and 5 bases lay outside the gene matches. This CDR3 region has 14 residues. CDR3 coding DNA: TGTGCCACCAGTTTGGACAGGGGGGACCAGCCCCAGCATTTT. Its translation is CATSLDRGDQPQHF.

The CDR3 sequence is CASSFRGHRDYEQYF. DNA of the CDR3: TGTGCCAGCAGCTTCCGGGGCCACAGGGACTACGAGCAGTACTTC. The chain carries TRBV7-9 and TRBJ2-7; maybe TRBD1 (6 bases). From germline, CDR1 is SEHNR and CDR2 FQNEAQ (reference sequence). This CDR3 is 15 amino acids long. V lost 3 bases and J 3 bases, leaving 15 bases between the germline ends. The full variable domain, in which reference TRBV7-9 and TRBJ2-7 provide the parts outside the CDR3, is DTGVSQNPRHKITKRGQNVTFRCDPISEHNRLYWYRQTLGQGPEFLTYFQNEAQLEKSRLLSDRFSAERPKGSFSTLEIQRTEQGDSAMYLCASSFRGHRDYEQYFGPGTRLTVT.

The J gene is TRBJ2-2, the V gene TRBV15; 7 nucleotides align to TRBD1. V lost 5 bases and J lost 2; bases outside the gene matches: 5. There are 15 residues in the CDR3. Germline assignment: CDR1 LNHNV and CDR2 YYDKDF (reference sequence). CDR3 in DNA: TGTGCCACCAGCGATCGGACAGGAAACACCGGGGAGCTGTTTTTT. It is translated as CATSDRTGNTGELFF.

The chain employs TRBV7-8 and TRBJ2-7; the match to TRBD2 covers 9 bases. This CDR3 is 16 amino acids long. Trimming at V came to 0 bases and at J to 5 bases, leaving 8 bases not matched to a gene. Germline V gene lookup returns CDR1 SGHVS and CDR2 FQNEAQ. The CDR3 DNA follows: TGTGCCAGCAGCTTAGCCCCTAAACTAGCGGGTAACGAGCAGTACTTC. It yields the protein CASSLAPKLAGNEQYF.

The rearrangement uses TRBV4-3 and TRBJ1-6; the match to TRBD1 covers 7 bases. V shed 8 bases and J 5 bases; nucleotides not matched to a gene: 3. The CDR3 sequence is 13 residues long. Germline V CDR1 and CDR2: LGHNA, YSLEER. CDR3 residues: CASAGTDNSPLHF. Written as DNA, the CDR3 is TGCGCCAGCGCCGGGACAGATAATTCACCCCTCCACTTT.

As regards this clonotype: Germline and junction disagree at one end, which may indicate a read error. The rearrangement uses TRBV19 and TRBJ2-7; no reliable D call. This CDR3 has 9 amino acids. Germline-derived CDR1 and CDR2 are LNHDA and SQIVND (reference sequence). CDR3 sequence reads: CASSIEIGF. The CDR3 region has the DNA TGTGCCAGTAGTATAGAGATCGGTTTC.

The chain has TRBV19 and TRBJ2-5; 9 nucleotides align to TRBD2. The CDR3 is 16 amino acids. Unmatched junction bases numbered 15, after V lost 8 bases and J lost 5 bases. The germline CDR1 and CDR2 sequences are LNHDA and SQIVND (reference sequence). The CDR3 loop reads CASADNSGRVGETQYF. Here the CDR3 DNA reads TGTGCCAGTGCCGACAATAGCGGGAGAGTGGGGGAGACCCAGTACTTC.